The 32 T cell receptor beta chains given below trace back to one sample, sequenced in a study of cytomegalovirus exposure and HLA in healthy donors. The PCR ran on 60 Vbeta and 13 Jbeta primers. Libraries were prepared by immunoSEQ multiplex PCR; TCRdb keeps only in-frame clonotypes and omits some of them. The top ten clones hold about 4.8% of a sample with approximately 64,000 clones, over 75% of them seen once. Specimen: PBMCs. The receptors derive from a male donor in good health and CMV-seropositive.

The chain carries TRBV7-3 and TRBJ1-3; D gene ambiguous. V lost 2 bases and J 2 bases, leaving 10 bases between the germline ends. Germline CDR1 and CDR2: SGHTA and FQGTGA. CDR3 size: 15 residues. The CDR3 is CASSLGRNPGNTIYF. The CDR3 region has the DNA TGTGCCAGCAGCTTAGGCAGGAACCCTGGAAACACCATATATTTT.

This clone appeared a few times. The rearrangement uses TRBV6-1 and TRBJ1-1; D not resolved. The CDR3 runs to 12 residues. Trimming took off 6 bases at V and 5 bases at J, with 10 bases between the two ends. The germline CDR1 and CDR2 sequences are MNHNS and SASEGT. The CDR3 region is CASSVGGTEAFF. CDR3 DNA sequence: TGTGCCAGCAGCGTGGGAGGTACTGAAGCTTTCTTT.

The chain uses TRBV7-9 and TRBJ1-1; unclear D gene. From germline, CDR1 is SEHNR and CDR2 FQNEAQ (reference sequence). This CDR3 comprises 17 residues. Trimming left V 10 bases short and J 5 bases short, with 29 bases between. DNA for the CDR3: TGTGCCACCGGCCAGGCGGGGATGGGCCCCGTGTGGACTGAAGCTTTCTTT. This codes for CATGQAGMGPVWTEAFF.

Only a few counts were recorded for this clone. The V and J genes are TRBV10-3 and TRBJ2-7; 9 nucleotides align to TRBD1. With V trimmed by 3 bases and J by 7 bases, 13 bases remained unmatched. The CDR3 is 16 residues long. From germline, CDR1 is ENHRY and CDR2 SYGVKD. CDR3 residues: CAISDDAKDRGREQYF. Here the CDR3 DNA reads TGTGCCATCAGTGATGACGCTAAGGACAGGGGTCGGGAGCAGTACTTC.

V gene TRBV5-1 combines with J gene TRBJ1-5; perhaps TRBD1 as D (6 bases). The CDR3 consists of 14 residues. Germline V lookup: CDR1 SGHRS, CDR2 YFSETQ. Trimming took off 0 bases at V and 7 bases at J, with 11 bases between the two ends. CDR3 sequence reads: CASSLGQRGQPQHF. The CDR3 region has the DNA TGCGCCAGCAGCTTGGGACAAAGGGGGCAGCCCCAGCATTTT.

This clone turned up a few times. The chain has TRBV10-3 and TRBJ1-6; D not certain. The CDR3 loop spans 14 amino acids. The germline gives CDR1 ENHRY, CDR2 SYGVKD. V was cut by 0 bases and J by 9 bases, with 9 bases left in between. The CDR3 nucleotides are TGTGCCATCAGTGAGTCGTACGGCGGTTCACCCCTCCACTTT. This translates into CAISESYGGSPLHF.

The rearrangement uses TRBV2 and TRBJ2-5; 7 nucleotides align to TRBD2. V lost 7 bases, J lost 4 bases, and 9 bases stayed unmatched. The CDR3 length is 14 residues. CDR1 is SNHLY, CDR2 FYNNEI, per germline. The CDR3 nucleotides are TGTGCCAGCACCGAATGGGGGAGGGGAGAGACCCAGTACTTC. This gives the protein CASTEWGRGETQYF. Full variable domain (missing parts from reference TRBV2 and TRBJ2-5): EPEVTQTPSHQVTQMGQEVILRCVPISNHLYFYWYRQILGQKVEFLVSFYNNEISEKSEIFDDQFSVERPDGSNFTLKIRSTKLEDSAMYFCASTEWGRGETQYFGPGTRLLVL.

J is TRBJ2-2 and V is TRBV4-2; D not certain. The CDR3 contains 12 residues. The ends were cut back, 3 bases at V and 5 bases at J, with 4 bases in the middle. The germline V gene has CDR1 LGHNA and CDR2 YNFKEQ. CDR3 protein: CASSHATGELFF. The CDR3 coding sequence is TGTGCCAGCAGCCACGCGACCGGGGAGCTGTTTTTT.

The chain is built from TRBV6-5 and TRBJ2-5, with TRBD1 identical over 7 bases. The end of the DNA aligns better with TRBJ2-7, so the J call may be wrong. The CDR3 spans 15 residues. Per the germline V gene, CDR1 is MNHEY and CDR2 is SVGAGI. For the CDR3, the DNA is TGTGCCAGCAGTCAAACAGGGGTTGGGTTGGACGAGCAGTACTTC. As protein: CASSQTGVGLDEQYF.

The chain joins TRBV6-1 to TRBJ2-3; 14 positions match TRBD2. V trimming: 4 bases; J trimming: 2 bases; junction bases outside the gene matches: 11. CDR1 and CDR2 (germline): MNHNS, SASEGT. This CDR3 contains 19 residues. The CDR3: CASSAIPPGLAGATDTQYF. In nucleotides, the CDR3 is TGTGCCAGCAGTGCCATCCCACCGGGACTAGCGGGGGCCACAGATACGCAGTATTTT.

The V gene is TRBV4-1, the J gene TRBJ1-5; the D gene is possibly TRBD1 (5 bases). Germline lookup yields CDR1 MGHRA and CDR2 YSYEKL. The CDR3 totals 13 residues. Trimming shortened V by 0 bases and J by 7 bases, and 7 bases separated the two germline ends. This chain's CDR3 is CASSQEGHQPQHF. CDR3 DNA: TGCGCCAGCAGCCAAGAGGGGCACCAGCCCCAGCATTTT.

The chain couples TRBV10-3 to TRBJ2-2; 10 positions match TRBD2. J was trimmed by 7 bases and V by 6 bases; bases with no gene match: 14. The CDR3 sequence is 17 residues long. Germline V lookup: CDR1 ENHRY, CDR2 SYGVKD. CDR3 nucleotides: TGTGCCATCAGGGACCCGGTGTCTAGCGGGGGATTCGGGGAGCTGTTTTTT. Protein product: CAIRDPVSSGGFGELFF.

J is TRBJ2-7 and V is TRBV6-5; a possible D gene is TRBD1 (6 bases). Germline CDR1 and CDR2: MNHEY and SVGAGI. V was pared by 0 bases and J by 7 bases, with 10 bases between. This CDR3 has 13 residues. The CDR3 DNA follows: TGTGCCAGCAGTTACTCTCAGGGGCGTGAGCAGTACTTC. It translates to CASSYSQGREQYF.

This clone was observed a handful of times. This chain links TRBV4-1 with TRBJ2-3, with TRBD2 identical over 10 bases. The CDR3 covers 19 residues. Germline CDR1 reads MGHRA; CDR2 reads YSYEKL. With V trimmed by 0 bases and J by 8 bases, 17 bases remained unmatched. CDR3 protein: CASSQDGAVSGGASGTQYF. The CDR3 nucleotides read TGCGCCAGCAGCCAAGATGGTGCGGTAAGCGGGGGGGCCTCCGGTACGCAGTATTTT.

There are a few counts of this clone. The chain is built from TRBV2 and TRBJ2-3, with TRBD2 matching over 9 bases. The J segment lost 0 bases and the V segment lost 7 bases, leaving 5 bases of the junction unmatched. This CDR3 region has 15 residues. The germline CDR1 and CDR2 sequences are SNHLY and FYNNEI. Written as DNA, the CDR3 is TGTGCCAGCACTTGGCGGGGGGGGAGCACAGATACGCAGTATTTT. Amino acid sequence: CASTWRGGSTDTQYF. The full variable domain, in which reference TRBV2 and TRBJ2-3 provide the parts outside the CDR3, is EPEVTQTPSHQVTQMGQEVILRCVPISNHLYFYWYRQILGQKVEFLVSFYNNEISEKSEIFDDQFSVERPDGSNFTLKIRSTKLEDSAMYFCASTWRGGSTDTQYFGPGTRLTVL.

The chain joins TRBV27 to TRBJ1-1; D gene unclear. Trimming stripped 0 bases from V and 4 bases from J, with 9 bases between. Germline CDR1 is MNHEY and CDR2 is SMNVEV (reference sequence). There are 14 residues in the CDR3. CDR3 sequence reads: CASSLSVRGTEAFF. In nucleotides, the CDR3 is TGTGCCAGCAGTTTATCGGTCCGGGGCACTGAAGCTTTCTTT.

This chain joins TRBV29-1 and TRBJ1-2; D remains unclear. With 1 base removed from V and 4 bases from J, the gap between germline ends came to 7 bases. This CDR3 is built from 12 residues. Germline loops: CDR1 SQVTM, CDR2 ANQGSEA. The CDR3 reads CSVEGRVYGYTF. In DNA, the CDR3 is TGCAGCGTTGAAGGTCGCGTCTATGGCTACACCTTC. Filled out from reference TRBV29-1 and TRBJ1-2, the complete variable domain reads SAVISQKPSRDICQRGTSLTIQCQVDSQVTMMFWYRQQPGQSLTLIATANQGSEATYESGFVIDKFPISRPNLTFSTLTVSNMSPEDSSIYLCSVEGRVYGYTFGSGTRLTVV.

This clone was seen once. The gene calls are TRBV4-3 and TRBJ2-7; 8 bases line up with TRBD2. This CDR3 has 16 amino acids. Per germline, CDR1 LGHNA and CDR2 YSLEER. With V trimmed by 2 bases and J by 0 bases, 6 bases remained unmatched. CDR3 in DNA: TGCGCCAGCAGCCAATCAATAGCGGGAAGCTCCTACGAGCAGTACTTC. Amino acids: CASSQSIAGSSYEQYF.

The chain uses TRBV29-1 and TRBJ2-5, with D possibly being TRBD1 (5 bases). CDR1 is SQVTM, CDR2 ANQGSEA, per germline. The CDR3 runs 11 residues. The V and J ends lost 4 bases and 4 bases respectively, with 7 bases between them. The CDR3, as DNA: TGCAGCGTTGGGGGCATAGAGACCCAGTACTTC. It yields the protein CSVGGIETQYF.

J is TRBJ2-2 and V is TRBV4-3, with 8 bases aligning to TRBD2. CDR3 length: 17 amino acids. J was trimmed by 6 bases and V by 1 base; bases with no gene match: 10. CDR1 and CDR2 from the germline V gene are LGHNA and YSLEER. The CDR3 DNA is TGCGCCAGCAGCCAAGGTCCCGGACTAGCAGGCCCCGGGGAGCTGTTTTTT. This gives the protein CASSQGPGLAGPGELFF.

The chain is built from TRBV7-6 and TRBJ1-1; D remains ambiguous. Trimming stripped 1 base from V and 2 bases from J, with 11 bases between. This CDR3 region has 15 residues. Germline CDR1 and CDR2: SGHVS and FNYEAQ. The CDR3 DNA follows: TGTGCCAGCAGCTTAGGAGAGCCGGGAAACACTGAAGCTTTCTTT. Translated: CASSLGEPGNTEAFF.

J is TRBJ1-5 and V is TRBV11-2; D gene uncertain. The CDR3 has 15 residues. Deletions cut 3 bases from V and 2 bases from J, with 11 bases between. The germline V gene has CDR1 SGHAT and CDR2 FQNNGV. The CDR3 DNA reads TGTGCCAGCAGCTTTTCCCAGTCCGGCAATCAGCCCCAGCATTTT. Translating it yields CASSFSQSGNQPQHF.

V usage is TRBV7-9 and J usage is TRBJ2-3; 9 positions match TRBD2. The CDR3 has 14 residues. With V trimmed by 3 bases and J by 11 bases, 9 bases remained unmatched. CDR1 is SEHNR, CDR2 FQNEAQ, per germline (reference sequence). CDR3 DNA sequence: TGTGCCAGCAGCTTCGTCGCGGGCGGGGGGGGGCAGTATTTT. Translating it yields CASSFVAGGGGQYF.

The chain couples TRBV6-1 to TRBJ1-4; 7 nucleotides agree with TRBD1. J lost 4 bases, V lost 6 bases, and 5 bases had no gene match. The germline gives CDR1 MNHNS, CDR2 SASEGT. CDR3 size: 14 residues. CDR3 DNA: TGTGCCAGCAGCTCGACAGGGTTTAATGAAAAACTGTTTTTT. Protein sequence: CASSSTGFNEKLFF.

This sequence joins TRBV5-8 and TRBJ1-5, with D possibly being TRBD1 (5 bases). CDR3 size: 16 residues. V was pared by 4 bases and J by 3 bases, with 17 bases between. CDR1 SGHTS and CDR2 YDEGEE come from the germline V gene. The CDR3 reads CASSRAGSRVNQPQHF. In DNA form, the CDR3 reads TGTGCCAGCAGCCGCGCCGGAAGCAGGGTCAATCAGCCCCAGCATTTT. Filled out from reference TRBV5-8 and TRBJ1-5, the complete variable domain reads EAGVTQSPTHLIKTRGQQATLRCSPISGHTSVYWYQQALGLGLQFLLWYDEGEERNRGNFPPRFSGRQFPNYSSELNVNALELEDSALYLCASSRAGSRVNQPQHFGDGTRLSIL.

The rearrangement joins TRBV30 to TRBJ1-2; D not certain. The CDR3 has 13 residues. Trimming took off 2 bases at V and 9 bases at J, with 16 bases between the two ends. The germline CDR1 and CDR2 sequences are GTSNPN and SVGIG (reference sequence). DNA for the CDR3: TGTGCCTGGAGTAGGAGTACTGCCACCCGCTACACCTTC. The encoded protein is CAWSRSTATRYTF.

This clone came up once. The rearrangement links TRBV4-1 to TRBJ2-2; D is undetermined. Germline V gene data show CDR1 as MGHRA and CDR2 as YSYEKL. V lost 8 bases, J lost 0 bases, and 10 bases lay in between. The CDR3 covers 14 residues. CDR3 DNA sequence: TGCGCCAGCCGAGCGCCTACGAACACCGGGGAGCTGTTTTTT. It specifies CASRAPTNTGELFF.

The V call is TRBV30, the J call TRBJ1-6, with D hard to call. Germline CDR1 and CDR2: GTSNPN and SVGIG (reference sequence). The CDR3 extends over 17 amino acids. V lost 0 bases to trimming and J lost 0 bases, with 12 bases between them. The CDR3 sequence is CAWSVAGSSSYNSPLHF. The DNA for the CDR3 is TGTGCCTGGAGTGTAGCCGGGAGCAGCTCCTATAATTCACCCCTCCACTTT.

Only one count was recorded for this clone. The chain has TRBV27 and TRBJ1-6; TRBD1 matches at 7 bases. Germline CDR1 reads MNHEY; CDR2 reads SMNVEV (reference sequence). V lost 5 bases, J lost 9 bases, and 4 bases stayed unmatched. The CDR3 runs to 13 residues. As DNA, the CDR3 is TGTGCCAGCAGTAGGGACAGTCTTTCACCCCTCCACTTT. Its protein is CASSRDSLSPLHF.

The rearrangement links TRBV30 to TRBJ2-7, with 8 bases that match TRBD2. Germline CDR1 and CDR2: GTSNPN and SVGIG (reference sequence). Unmatched junction bases numbered 9, after V lost 1 base and J lost 7 bases. There are 14 residues in the CDR3. This chain's CDR3 is CAWSALAGPREQYF. The CDR3 DNA reads TGTGCCTGGAGTGCGCTAGCGGGTCCCCGGGAGCAGTACTTC.

Only one count was recorded for this clone. The chain is built from TRBV29-1 and TRBJ1-3; D unresolved. Germline values: CDR1 SQVTM, CDR2 ANQGSEA. The CDR3 is 12 residues long. The V end was cut by 7 bases, the J end by 2 bases, with 9 bases between. CDR3 DNA sequence: TGCAGCGCCAGGCGGGCTGGAAACACCATATATTTT. Protein: CSARRAGNTIYF.

The chain is built from TRBV4-3 and TRBJ1-1; 12 bases fit TRBD1. The CDR3 consists of 15 residues. V lost 0 bases and J lost 12; bases outside the gene matches: 8. The germline CDR1 and CDR2 sequences are LGHNA and YSLEER. Here the CDR3 reads CASSQDPGTGGYTFF. CDR3 sequence (DNA): TGCGCCAGCAGCCAAGATCCCGGGACAGGGGGCTATACTTTCTTT.